A few counts support the clone carrying this T cell receptor beta chain. What it recognizes is unknown. The CDR3 extends over 16 amino acids. Germline CDR1 SGDLS, CDR2 YYNGEE. V was shortened by 0 bases and J by 4 bases, with 16 bases between the two germline ends. The data were obtained in a study of T cell responses to AZD1222 COVID-19 vaccine. The study, taken as a whole, reports: Across the whole spike, CD4 TCRs peaked at regions 160-218 and 743-854.

Profiled with immunoSEQ multiplex PCR; TCRdb holds only in-frame clones, not every one. The data show 120,000 or so clones, about 86% seen once. Both about-4-week and about-12-week second-dose recipients were combined. The sample here was peripheral blood, taken 28 days after the second AZD1222 dose. The TCR sequence derives from an adult who received the AZD1222 COVID-19 vaccine. The chain combines TRBV9 with TRBJ1-1; D gene ambiguous. The CDR3, as DNA: TGTGCCAGCAGCGTAGTCCCGGACCATCTTAGCACTGAAGCTTTCTTT. As protein: CASSVVPDHLSTEAFF.